This is a list of T cell receptor beta chains from one sample in a study of Graves' ophthalmopathy and Graves' hyperthyroidism. TCRdb analysed the multiplex PCR reads with MiXCR anew, one entry per CDR3 protein. The data contain about 210,000 distinct CDR3 sequences, roughly 27% of them singletons. Sequenced material: peripheral blood. The receptors stem from a middle-aged man with Graves' ophthalmopathy. The CDR3 runs from the conserved cysteine through the conserved F or W. D genes are given only for firm matches. Clone size, where shown, is once, few, many, or a class for clones that have expanded.

clone_size: -
j_call: TRBJ2-7
d_call: -
v_call: TRBV6-1
cdr3_nt: TGTGCCAGCAGGGTTACATCCCCCTACGAGCAGTACTTC
cdr3_aa: CASRVTSPYEQYF

clone_size: many
j_call: TRBJ1-3
d_call: -
v_call: TRBV9
cdr3_nt: TGTGCCAGCAGCGTAGATGAGACAGGCCCTACCTCTGGAAACACCATATATTTT
cdr3_aa: CASSVDETGPTSGNTIYF

clone_size: few
j_call: TRBJ2-7
d_call: -
v_call: TRBV2
cdr3_nt: TGTGCCAGCAGTGCCCAAGGGCCCCAACCCTACGAGCAGTACTTC
cdr3_aa: CASSAQGPQPYEQYF

clone_size: once
j_call: TRBJ2-7
d_call: -
v_call: TRBV9
cdr3_nt: TGTGCCAGCAGCGTTACGGCTGCGGACAGCGAGCAGTACTTC
cdr3_aa: CASSVTAADSEQYF

clone_size: many
j_call: TRBJ1-2
d_call: -
v_call: TRBV27
cdr3_nt: TGTGCCACCCGCGCTCGGAACACCCTAAACTATGGCTACACCTTC
cdr3_aa: CATRARNTLNYGYTF

clone_size: few
j_call: TRBJ1-2
d_call: -
v_call: TRBV6-1
cdr3_nt: TGTGCCAGCAGGGAAGGACAGTCTTCATGGGGCTACACCTTC
cdr3_aa: CASREGQSSWGYTF

clone_size: many
j_call: TRBJ2-7
d_call: -
v_call: TRBV6-2/TRBV6-3
cdr3_nt: TGTGCCAGCGCAAAGACGGGCTACGAGCAGTACTTC
cdr3_aa: CASAKTGYEQYF

clone_size: many
j_call: TRBJ1-3
d_call: -
v_call: TRBV15
cdr3_nt: TGTGCCACCAGCACTGGGACGGACTCTGGAAACACCATATATTTT
cdr3_aa: CATSTGTDSGNTIYF

clone_size: once
j_call: TRBJ2-5
d_call: TRBD2
v_call: TRBV6-2/TRBV6-3
cdr3_nt: TGTGCCAGCAGCCAGGGACTAGCCGATCGGGAGACCCAGTACTTC
cdr3_aa: CASSQGLADRETQYF

clone_size: many
j_call: TRBJ2-4
d_call: -
v_call: TRBV25-1
cdr3_nt: TGTGCCAGCAGTGAAAGCACCCGGGGTAGGGGTGGCAAAAACATTCAGTACTTC
cdr3_aa: CASSESTRGRGGKNIQYF

clone_size: many
j_call: TRBJ2-2
d_call: -
v_call: TRBV27
cdr3_nt: TGTGCCAGCAGTTTATACGGGGAGCTGTTTTTT
cdr3_aa: CASSLYGELFF

clone_size: -
j_call: TRBJ1-2
d_call: TRBD1
v_call: TRBV10-3
cdr3_nt: TGTGCCATCAGCTTGGACAGGACTACGAGTGGCTACACCTTC
cdr3_aa: CAISLDRTTSGYTF

clone_size: -
j_call: TRBJ2-7
d_call: TRBD1
v_call: TRBV27
cdr3_nt: TGTGCCAGCAGTGGTTCCGGGACAGGGGAGCAGTACTTC
cdr3_aa: CASSGSGTGEQYF

clone_size: many
j_call: TRBJ1-1
d_call: -
v_call: TRBV2
cdr3_nt: TGTGCCAGCAGTGGTTCGGGGGGCAGCACTGAAGCTTTCTTT
cdr3_aa: CASSGSGGSTEAFF

clone_size: -
j_call: TRBJ2-7
d_call: -
v_call: TRBV7-2
cdr3_nt: TGTGCCAGCAGCTTAGTTCCGGAAGCCTACGAGCAGTACTTC
cdr3_aa: CASSLVPEAYEQYF

clone_size: -
j_call: TRBJ2-5
d_call: -
v_call: TRBV11-2
cdr3_nt: TGTGCCGGTGAGGGAGAGGGCGGGGAGACCCAGTACTTC
cdr3_aa: CAGEGEGGETQYF

clone_size: -
j_call: TRBJ1-5
d_call: -
v_call: TRBV13
cdr3_nt: TGTGCCAGCAGTTTAATCCTAAGTGCTGGGGCAGGGGAGCCGGGGCAGCCCCAGCATTTT
cdr3_aa: CASSLILSAGAGEPGQPQHF

clone_size: many
j_call: TRBJ2-7
d_call: TRBD1
v_call: TRBV12-3/TRBV12-4
cdr3_nt: TGTGCCAGCAGCAGGGACAGTTACGAGCAGTACTTC
cdr3_aa: CASSRDSYEQYF